One and the same sample provided the 26 T cell receptor beta chains below, sequenced in a study of shared clonotypes between healthy human individuals. Sequencing used immunoSEQ multiplex PCR; TCRdb keeps in-frame clones, though not all of them. The top ten hold 1.5% to 2% of the sample, which has approximately 2,000,000 clones, around 93% seen once. CD8 cells classed as naive were CD45RO-negative and positively selected for CCR7, excluding terminally differentiated effector memory CD45RA+ cells. Sequencing was done on a sample of naive CD8+ T cells from PBMCs. The receptors were gathered from a young man in good health. Some clones in this sample may be carry-over from other donors' samples.

This chain links TRBV13 with TRBJ2-6; tentatively, D is TRBD1 (5 bases). V was trimmed by 5 bases and J by 1 base, leaving 9 bases between them. This CDR3 has 15 amino acids. CDR1 is PRHDT, CDR2 FYEKMQ, per germline (reference sequence). In DNA, the CDR3 is TGTGCCAGCAGCGAGGACATGTCTGGGGCCAACGTCCTGACTTTC. This codes for CASSEDMSGANVLTF.

This clone has just one count. The chain is built from TRBV6-1 and TRBJ2-3; perhaps TRBD2 as D (5 bases). Deletions cut 0 bases from V and 7 bases from J, with 17 bases between. The CDR3 runs to 16 residues. CDR1 and CDR2 (germline): MNHNS, SASEGT. The CDR3 DNA reads TGTGCCAGCAGTGAAGCGGGGTCTAGCCGTTGGTATACGCAGTATTTT. Translating gives CASSEAGSSRWYTQYF.

This chain links TRBV5-1 with TRBJ2-1; 8 nucleotides match TRBD2. This CDR3 contains 17 residues. Trimming took 4 bases from V and 7 from J; bases not matched to a gene: 16. CDR1 is SGHRS and CDR2 is YFSETQ in the germline V gene. The CDR3 loop is CASSLDMRVAGNNEQFF. The CDR3 DNA follows: TGCGCCAGCAGCCTGGACATGAGGGTAGCGGGAAATAATGAGCAGTTCTTC.

The genes are TRBV27 and TRBJ1-3, with D maybe TRBD1 (6 bases). The CDR3 has 14 amino acids. Germline V CDR1 and CDR2: MNHEY, SMNVEV (reference sequence). Trimming cost V 5 bases and J 4 bases, with 12 bases left between them. CDR3 nucleotide sequence: TGTGCCAGCAGTACCAGGGGTAGGGGAAACACCATATATTTT. Protein product: CASSTRGRGNTIYF.

This chain joins TRBV4-3 and TRBJ2-3; 10 bases are shared with TRBD2. Germline CDR1 is LGHNA and CDR2 is YSLEER. CDR3 length equals 16 residues. The junction had 7 bases not matched to a gene; V was cut back by 2 bases and J by 5 bases. CDR3 in DNA: TGCGCCAGCAGCCAAAACCTAGCGGGAGCGGTAGATACGCAGTATTTT. This encodes CASSQNLAGAVDTQYF.

The rearrangement links TRBV19 to TRBJ1-5; D remains ambiguous. The CDR3 runs 13 residues. V lost 10 bases and J lost 0, with 10 bases in between. The germline CDR1 and CDR2 sequences are LNHDA and SQIVND (reference sequence). This chain's CDR3 is CATSTGSNQPQHF. The CDR3 DNA sequence: TGTGCCACCAGTACGGGTAGCAATCAGCCCCAGCATTTT.

The gene calls are TRBV27 and TRBJ2-1, with D possibly TRBD2 on 6 matching bases. The CDR3 spans 14 residues. V lost 5 bases and J lost 8, with 16 bases in between. Germline lookup yields CDR1 MNHEY and CDR2 SMNVEV (reference sequence). CDR3 nucleotides: TGTGCCAGCAGTAGGTCAACTAGCTTTGATGAGCAGTTCTTC. It specifies CASSRSTSFDEQFF.

This chain joins TRBV10-3 and TRBJ1-3; D not certain. This CDR3 contains 15 residues. V lost 10 bases and J lost 0, with 16 bases in between. Germline CDR1 ENHRY, CDR2 SYGVKD. The CDR3 DNA reads as TGTGCCACAAAAACTGACACAGTCTCTGGAAACACCATATATTTT. The encoded protein is CATKTDTVSGNTIYF.

V gene TRBV10-3 combines with J gene TRBJ2-7; 11 bases map to TRBD1. CDR3 size: 17 residues. Germline-derived CDR1 and CDR2 are ENHRY and SYGVKD. V was clipped by 11 bases and J by 0 bases; unmatched bases: 15. DNA for the CDR3: TGTGCCGTATATTCAGGACAGGGGGCCAGTAACTCCTACGAGCAGTACTTC. This translates into CAVYSGQGASNSYEQYF.

The chain couples TRBV27 to TRBJ1-1; a possible D gene is TRBD1 (6 bases). This CDR3 has 14 residues. Germline CDR1 reads MNHEY; CDR2 reads SMNVEV (reference sequence). V lost 3 bases to trimming and J lost 4 bases, with 12 bases between them. The CDR3 region has the DNA TGTGCCAGCAGTTTCGCGGGGGCGATCACTGAAGCTTTCTTT. Protein sequence: CASSFAGAITEAFF.

The V and J genes are TRBV7-6 and TRBJ2-2; 10 bases are a match to TRBD2. Germline CDR1 is SGHVS and CDR2 is FNYEAQ. The CDR3 totals 19 residues. The junction had 13 bases not matched to a gene; V was cut back by 2 bases and J by 4 bases. This CDR3 reads CASSLSPASGSPTTGELFF. CDR3 coding DNA: TGTGCCAGCAGCTTATCCCCCGCTAGCGGGAGCCCGACCACCGGGGAGCTGTTTTTT.

V gene TRBV19 combines with J gene TRBJ2-2, with 9 nucleotides matching TRBD1. V lost 7 bases to trimming and J lost 1 base; unmatched junction nucleotides: 10. Germline values: CDR1 LNHDA, CDR2 SQIVND (reference sequence). The CDR3 contains 17 residues. This CDR3 is CASTERWGQGNTGELFF. CDR3 nucleotides: TGTGCCAGTACCGAAAGGTGGGGACAGGGGAACACCGGGGAGCTGTTTTTT.

The chain is built from TRBV11-2 and TRBJ2-1, with 8 bases matching TRBD2. The V gene's germline CDR1 is SGHAT and CDR2 FQNNGV. V lost 0 bases and J lost 7; bases outside the gene matches: 8. The CDR3 consists of 16 residues. Here the CDR3 DNA reads TGTGCCAGCAGCTTAGATCTGGCGGGAGGTAGGAATGAGCAGTTCTTC. Protein sequence: CASSLDLAGGRNEQFF. The complete variable domain, with remaining parts taken from reference TRBV11-2 and TRBJ2-1, reads EAGVAQSPRYKIIEKRQSVAFWCNPISGHATLYWYQQILGQGPKLLIQFQNNGVVDDSQLPKDRFSAERLKGVDSTLKIQPAKLEDSAVYLCASSLDLAGGRNEQFFGPGTRLTVL.

The J gene is TRBJ2-1, the V gene TRBV4-1; D unresolved. The CDR3 extends over 12 amino acids. Germline V gene data show CDR1 as MGHRA and CDR2 as YSYEKL. Trimming took 4 bases from V and 10 from J, leaving 11 bases between them. This CDR3 reads CASSPNGWEQFF. For the CDR3, the DNA is TGCGCCAGCAGCCCGAACGGCTGGGAGCAGTTCTTC.

Only one count was recorded for this clone. This chain links TRBV27 with TRBJ1-1, with a tentative D call TRBD1 (5 bases). The V and J ends lost 4 bases and 6 bases respectively, with 12 bases between them. Germline CDR1 MNHEY, CDR2 SMNVEV (reference sequence). CDR3 length equals 13 residues. Here the CDR3 reads CASSWGRNSEAFF. DNA of the CDR3: TGTGCCAGCAGTTGGGGCCGAAACTCTGAAGCTTTCTTT.

The V call is TRBV6-1, the J call TRBJ2-7; 8 nucleotides align to TRBD2. CDR3 length equals 13 residues. Germline V gene sequence: CDR1 MNHNS, CDR2 SASEGT. Trimming cost V 5 bases and J 0 bases; bases outside gene matches: 0. CDR3 sequence reads: CASSRGGSYEQYF. Here the CDR3 DNA reads TGTGCCAGCAGTCGGGGGGGCTCCTACGAGCAGTACTTC.

The chain uses TRBV9 and TRBJ2-3; 12 positions agree with TRBD2. Germline V CDR1 and CDR2: SGDLS, YYNGEE. Unmatched junction bases numbered 12, after V lost 3 bases and J lost 10 bases. This CDR3 is 16 amino acids long. As DNA, the CDR3 is TGTGCCAGCAGCGACAGTCTAGCGGGAGGGCCTCAGGCGCAGTATTTT. Amino acid sequence: CASSDSLAGGPQAQYF.

This chain joins TRBV11-2 and TRBJ2-7; 10 bases are shared with TRBD1. V was pared by 3 bases and J by 2 bases, with 4 bases of the junction left unmatched. This CDR3 region has 15 residues. Per the germline V gene, CDR1 is SGHAT and CDR2 is FQNNGV. The CDR3 sequence is CASSLEDRGAYEQYF. The CDR3 coding sequence is TGTGCCAGCAGCTTGGAGGACAGGGGGGCCTACGAGCAGTACTTC.

About this clone itself: Distinct nucleotide sequences in the sample also encode this CDR3. V and J are TRBV27 and TRBJ2-7, with unresolved D. Germline CDR1 is MNHEY and CDR2 is SMNVEV (reference sequence). V lost 5 bases and J lost 7, with 9 bases in between. This CDR3 has 11 amino acids. DNA of the CDR3: TGTGCCAGCAGTCTCTTAGGAGAGCAGTACTTC. Translation gives CASSLLGEQYF.

This clone has just a few counts. The chain employs TRBV13 and TRBJ1-1; TRBD1 aligns across 7 bases. Germline V gene data show CDR1 as PRHDT and CDR2 as FYEKMQ (reference sequence). J lost 3 bases, V lost 8 bases, and 6 bases had no gene match. The length of the CDR3 is 13 residues. The CDR3 nucleotides are TGTGCCAGCTTGGACAGGTCGTACACTGAAGCTTTCTTT. Amino acids: CASLDRSYTEAFF.

The V and J genes are TRBV11-3 and TRBJ2-7; D gene ambiguous. The V gene lost 1 base and the J gene lost 0 bases, with 13 bases spanning the gap. CDR1 and CDR2 (germline): SGHNT, YENEEA. CDR3 length: 16 residues. CDR3 coding DNA: TGTGCCAGCAGCTTAGGAGGACGGATGAACTCCTACGAGCAGTACTTC. Translating gives CASSLGGRMNSYEQYF.

The V and J genes are TRBV7-6 and TRBJ2-7; 10 bases are shared with TRBD1. This CDR3 contains 14 residues. V gave up 5 bases and J gave up 9 bases; unmatched junction bases: 10. In germline, CDR1 is SGHVS, CDR2 FNYEAQ. The CDR3 nucleotides read TGTGCCAGCAGCCTAGGACAGGGGGGGTTCGGGCAGTACTTC. This gives the protein CASSLGQGGFGQYF.

The chain carries TRBV11-2 and TRBJ2-1; TRBD2 agrees at 9 bases. V lost 1 base, J lost 4 bases, and 5 bases stayed unmatched. The CDR3 loop spans 16 amino acids. Germline values: CDR1 SGHAT, CDR2 FQNNGV. This CDR3 is CASSLVASGDYNEQFF. The CDR3 region has the DNA TGTGCCAGCAGCTTAGTGGCTAGCGGGGATTACAATGAGCAGTTCTTC.

The V call is TRBV11-2, the J call TRBJ1-4; TRBD1 agrees at 7 bases. This CDR3 contains 16 residues. The J segment lost 2 bases and the V segment lost 4 bases, leaving 7 bases of the junction unmatched. Looked up from germline, CDR1 is SGHAT and CDR2 is FQNNGV. The CDR3 spells CASSSYRGVTNEKLFF. CDR3 bases: TGTGCCAGCAGCTCGTACAGGGGTGTCACTAATGAAAAACTGTTTTTT.

V and J are TRBV28 and TRBJ1-4; D possibly corresponds to TRBD1 (5 bases). Trimming took off 6 bases at V and 0 bases at J, with 14 bases between the two ends. The CDR3 runs 16 residues. Germline lookup yields CDR1 MDHEN and CDR2 SYDVKM. CDR3 region: CASSDLQETTNEKLFF. The CDR3 DNA reads as TGTGCCAGCAGCGATTTACAGGAGACAACTAATGAAAAACTGTTTTTT.

This chain's CDR3 is CATSQSRLGEQYF. In DNA form, the CDR3 reads TGTGCCACCTCCCAATCTAGGTTGGGCGAGCAGTACTTC. This chain joins TRBV27 and TRBJ2-7; D uncertain. From germline, CDR1 is MNHEY and CDR2 SMNVEV (reference sequence). V was cut by 10 bases and J by 6 bases, with 19 bases left in between. The CDR3 is 13 amino acids.